This T cell receptor beta chain was retrieved from a study of response to subunit inactivated influenza vaccine. TCRdb itself ran the RT-PCR reads through MiXCR, one entry per CDR3 protein. This table has just under 550,000 distinct CDR3 sequences, less than 25% appearing once. CDR1 is SGDLS, CDR2 YYNGEE, per germline. Trimming cost V 0 bases and J 1 base; bases outside gene matches: 1. There are 15 residues in the CDR3. The data also belong to a second study, concerning T cells expressing NK-cell markers. From that study: Production of TCR beta cDNA relied on 5'RACE template switching with UMIs.

The chain carries TRBV9 and TRBJ2-7; 10 bases agree with TRBD1. Source: CD4+ T cells sorted from PBMCs, taken 12 days after vaccination. The clonotype comes from a man between 50 and 59 years old who received an inactivated influenza vaccine. CDR3 nucleotides: TGTGCCAGCAGCGTAGGGACAGGGGGATCCTACGAGCAGTACTTC. It codes for CASSVGTGGSYEQYF.